The 8 T cell receptor beta chains in this list originate from one sample, sequenced in a study of T cell repertoires in cytomegalovirus infection. MiXCR, applied by TCRdb to the reads, yields one record per CDR3 protein. The sample has approximately 76,000 distinct CDR3 sequences, around 3.4% seen once. Sequencing was carried out using PBMCs. The receptors derive from a human donor in good health (CMV status not recorded). Some clones in this sample may be carry-over from other donors' samples.

This clonotype appeared many times. The chain joins TRBV20-1 to TRBJ2-5; a possible D gene is TRBD1 (6 bases). V was shortened by 3 bases and J by 5 bases, with 16 bases between the two germline ends. Germline V CDR1 and CDR2: DFQATT, SNEGSKA (reference sequence). There are 14 residues in the CDR3. CDR3 region: CSARHQTGYETQYF. As DNA, the CDR3 is TGCAGTGCTAGGCATCAGACAGGTTACGAGACCCAGTACTTC.

This clonotype was recorded at least ten times. J is TRBJ2-1 and V is TRBV5-6; 11 bases are shared with TRBD2. The J segment lost 5 bases and the V segment lost 2 bases, leaving 3 bases of the junction unmatched. There are 15 residues in the CDR3. Germline V lookup: CDR1 SGHDT, CDR2 YYEEEE. The CDR3 spells CASSFGLAGNNEQFF. DNA for the CDR3: TGTGCCAGCAGCTTCGGACTAGCGGGTAACAATGAGCAGTTCTTC.

The table lists this clonotype with many counts. The chain links TRBV7-9 to TRBJ1-2; the match to TRBD1 covers 7 bases. V lost 5 bases, J lost 2 bases, and 5 bases stayed unmatched. Per the germline V gene, CDR1 is SEHNR and CDR2 is FQNEAQ (reference sequence). The CDR3 runs to 14 residues. The CDR3 here is CASSPPGGNYGYTF. The DNA of the CDR3 is TGTGCCAGCAGCCCCCCAGGGGGGAACTATGGCTACACCTTC.

This clonotype was seen many times. V usage is TRBV7-9 and J usage is TRBJ2-1; 8 bases map to TRBD2. Germline lookup yields CDR1 SEHNR and CDR2 FQNEAQ (reference sequence). The CDR3 spans 14 residues. The V segment lost 0 bases and the J segment 10 bases; nucleotides outside the gene matches: 5. In DNA form, the CDR3 reads TGTGCCAGCAGCTTAGCTAGCGGGACCTGGGAGCAGTTCTTC. Protein: CASSLASGTWEQFF.

This clonotype has at least ten counts. The rearrangement links TRBV27 to TRBJ1-2, with D maybe TRBD1 (5 bases). The germline V and J ends were trimmed by 4 bases and 5 bases, with 11 bases remaining between them. The CDR3 spans 13 residues. CDR1 is MNHEY, CDR2 SMNVEV, per germline (reference sequence). DNA of the CDR3: TGTGCCAGCAGTTACGGGACCGGTTATGGCTACACCTTC. Its protein product is CASSYGTGYGYTF.

This clonotype was detected ten times or more. The rearrangement links TRBV6-2 or TRBV6-3 to TRBJ2-7; D unclear. CDR1 is MNHEY and CDR2 is SVGEGT in the germline V gene. V was clipped by 6 bases and J by 2 bases, with 17 bases between them. This CDR3 has 15 amino acids. The CDR3 spells CASRTVQRTAYEQYF. In DNA, the CDR3 is TGTGCCAGCAGAACCGTCCAACGTACAGCCTACGAGCAGTACTTC.

This clonotype was recorded many times. This chain uses TRBV7-9 with TRBJ2-3; D not resolved. V dropped 4 bases and J dropped 2 bases, with 13 bases sitting between them. This CDR3 region has 15 residues. From germline, CDR1 is SEHNR and CDR2 FQNEAQ (reference sequence). The CDR3 loop reads CASSSPVDDTDTQYF. CDR3 bases: TGTGCCAGCAGCTCCCCCGTGGATGACACAGATACGCAGTATTTT.

This clonotype was found many times. This chain links TRBV7-6 with TRBJ2-3; no clear D. The V gene lost 5 bases and the J gene lost 5 bases, with 11 bases spanning the gap. This CDR3 has 13 residues. Germline V gene sequence: CDR1 SGHVS, CDR2 FNYEAQ. The CDR3 is CASSLRLEDTQYF. The DNA for the CDR3 is TGTGCCAGCAGCCTCAGGCTGGAAGATACGCAGTATTTT.